In this sample, the clone carrying this T cell receptor (beta chain) turned up a few times. What it recognizes is unknown. V dropped 4 bases and J dropped 2; count of bases not matched to a gene: 8. Germline loops: CDR1 MNHEY, CDR2 SVGEGT. The CDR3 is 15 amino acids. TCRdb re-called the reads through MiXCR, storing one row per CDR3 protein. Among some 560,000 distinct CDR3 sequences listed, 40% were seen once. The data were taken from a study of T cell repertoires in cytomegalovirus infection. Across the whole study: HLA-B-restricted CMV epitopes that are well studied were used alongside recently identified HLA-C-restricted ones. CMV infection plus the matching HLA type was flagged by public TCR beta signatures.

Sequencing used cultured PBMCs, obtained from culture after CMV antigen stimulation. This TCR was sampled from a human donor in good health (CMV status not recorded). Some clones in this sample may be carry-over from other donors' samples. The J gene is TRBJ2-7, the V gene TRBV6-2 or TRBV6-3; 7 nucleotides agree with TRBD1. The CDR3 reads CASSSTGKGPYEQYF. The CDR3 bases are TGTGCCAGCAGTTCGACAGGGAAGGGGCCCTACGAGCAGTACTTC.